One and the same sample provided the 3 T cell receptor beta chains below, sequenced in a study of blood T cells in healthy people across ages. Combining a sample-barcoded 5' primer with a J-beta primer mix, a second PCR ran for 7 to 11 cycles. TCRdb redid the calling of the 5' RACE reads with MiXCR, one entry per CDR3 protein. The profile covers over 500,000 distinct CDR3 sequences, with around 27% appearing a single time and 3% to 4.5% taken by the ten largest. In addition, the sample was reused for a study of T cells of mothers and their children.

Sequencing was done on a sample of blood. These receptors all stem from a boy aged 2 to 9 in good health.

This sequence joins TRBV20-1 and TRBJ2-5; D is possibly TRBD1 (5 bases). The length of the CDR3 is 12 residues. The germline V gene has CDR1 DFQATT and CDR2 SNEGSKA (reference sequence). Trimming took off 3 bases at V and 6 bases at J, with 11 bases between the two ends. This chain's CDR3 is CSARDPGKTQYF. The CDR3 DNA reads TGCAGTGCTAGGGACCCAGGGAAGACCCAGTACTTC.

Many counts were recorded for this clonotype. V usage is TRBV5-1 and J usage is TRBJ2-7, with 8 bases lining up with TRBD2. This CDR3 spans 14 amino acids. Trimming cost V 2 bases and J 4 bases; bases outside gene matches: 5. Germline assignment: CDR1 SGHRS and CDR2 YFSETQ. The CDR3 loop reads CASSFDGGEYEQYF. In DNA form, the CDR3 reads TGCGCCAGCAGCTTTGACGGGGGGGAATACGAGCAGTACTTC.

This chain connects TRBV7-9 to TRBJ1-6; 11 bases align to TRBD1. The CDR3 is 14 amino acids. Germline CDR1 and CDR2: SEHNR and FQNEAQ (reference sequence). V dropped 6 bases and J dropped 9; count of bases not matched to a gene: 4. CDR3 DNA sequence: TGTGCCAGCAGACCGGACAGGGGGCCTTCACCCCTCCACTTT. This encodes CASRPDRGPSPLHF.